This is a list of T cell receptor beta chains from one sample in a study of identifying expanded T cells in peripheral blood. Repertoires were generated with immunoSEQ multiplex PCR, while TCRdb's copy carries only in-frame clones and drops some. The table includes about 97,000 clones, around 88% detected once. Material: blood. These receptors were collected from a person aged 18 to 70 in good health. Both conserved end residues are part of each CDR3. A D gene is named only where the DNA matches it firmly. Size values are once, few and many counts, or a class for expanded clones, and some rows have none.

d_gene: NA; j_gene: TRBJ2-3; abundance: once; v_gene: TRBV5-1; CDR3nt: TGCGCCAGCAGCTTGTTGGCAATAACAGATACGCAGTATTTT; CDR3aa: CASSLLAITDTQYF
d_gene: NA; j_gene: TRBJ1-4; abundance: NA; v_gene: TRBV5-1; CDR3nt: TGCGCCAGCAGCTTGGAGAGAGCTAATGAAAAACTGTTTTTT; CDR3aa: CASSLERANEKLFF
d_gene: NA; j_gene: TRBJ1-2; abundance: NA; v_gene: TRBV9; CDR3nt: TGTGCCGGCCCCGGGCCTACGGGAATAGGATATGGCTACACCTTC; CDR3aa: CAGPGPTGIGYGYTF
d_gene: NA; j_gene: TRBJ1-1; abundance: NA; v_gene: TRBV6-1; CDR3nt: TGTGCCAGCAGCCAGGAGGGAGGCACTGAAGCTTTCTTT; CDR3aa: CASSQEGGTEAFF
d_gene: NA; j_gene: TRBJ2-7; abundance: once; v_gene: TRBV6-5; CDR3nt: TGTGCCAGCAGTTACGGACCATCCTACGAGCAGTACTTC; CDR3aa: CASSYGPSYEQYF
d_gene: NA; j_gene: TRBJ2-1; abundance: NA; v_gene: TRBV5-6; CDR3nt: TGTGCCAGTGGGCGAGGGGGCTCCTACAATGAGCAGTTCTTC; CDR3aa: CASGRGGSYNEQFF
d_gene: NA; j_gene: TRBJ2-7; abundance: once; v_gene: TRBV2; CDR3nt: TGTGCCAGCAGGGGTAGGGCCTACGAGCAGTACTTC; CDR3aa: CASRGRAYEQYF
d_gene: NA; j_gene: TRBJ2-1; abundance: NA; v_gene: TRBV15; CDR3nt: TGTGCCACCACGCTTCGTTTGGGGCATGAGCAGTTCTTC; CDR3aa: CATTLRLGHEQFF
d_gene: TRBD1; j_gene: TRBJ2-7; abundance: few; v_gene: TRBV15; CDR3nt: TGTGCCACCAGCAGAGATGGAGACAGGGGGACGTCCGAGCAGTACTTC; CDR3aa: CATSRDGDRGTSEQYF
d_gene: NA; j_gene: TRBJ2-7; abundance: once; v_gene: TRBV7-2; CDR3nt: TGTGCCAGCAGCTTACGCGGTCGAGTTTTGCACTACGAGCAGTACTTC; CDR3aa: CASSLRGRVLHYEQYF
d_gene: NA; j_gene: TRBJ2-3; abundance: NA; v_gene: TRBV5-1; CDR3nt: TGCGCCAGCAGCTTGGGTCGAAAAGATACGCAGTATTTT; CDR3aa: CASSLGRKDTQYF
d_gene: NA; j_gene: TRBJ1-1; abundance: NA; v_gene: TRBV19; CDR3nt: TGTGCCAGTAGGATACAGGATCAGGGCACTGAAGCTTTCTTT; CDR3aa: CASRIQDQGTEAFF
d_gene: TRBD2; j_gene: TRBJ2-7; abundance: NA; v_gene: TRBV9; CDR3nt: TGTGCCAGCAGCGCTCAGGGTGCCGGGGGGATACCCTACGAGCAGTACTTC; CDR3aa: CASSAQGAGGIPYEQYF
d_gene: NA; j_gene: TRBJ1-4; abundance: NA; v_gene: TRBV25-1; CDR3nt: TGTGCCAGCAGTGATCCCCGGAGGGCTAATGAAAAACTGTTTTTT; CDR3aa: CASSDPRRANEKLFF
d_gene: TRBD2; j_gene: TRBJ2-1; abundance: NA; v_gene: TRBV27; CDR3nt: TGTGCCAGCAGGCCCTCGGGGGGGGCTAGGAATGAGCAGTTCTTC; CDR3aa: CASRPSGGARNEQFF
d_gene: NA; j_gene: TRBJ2-3; abundance: NA; v_gene: TRBV6-6; CDR3nt: TGTGCCACCCATAGGGCCGGAGATACGCAGTATTTT; CDR3aa: CATHRAGDTQYF
d_gene: NA; j_gene: TRBJ1-5; abundance: NA; v_gene: TRBV28; CDR3nt: TGTGCCAGCAGTCCGCAGCCGACAGCTCCTGGGCCCCAGCATTTT; CDR3aa: CASSPQPTAPGPQHF
d_gene: NA; j_gene: TRBJ1-5; abundance: NA; v_gene: TRBV10-3; CDR3nt: TGTGCCATCAGTGAGTCGACACTGAGCAATCAGCCCCAGCATTTT; CDR3aa: CAISESTLSNQPQHF
d_gene: TRBD1; j_gene: TRBJ1-1; abundance: many; v_gene: TRBV27; CDR3nt: TGTGCCAGCAGCCGGGACAGCGTGGGCACTGAAGCTTTCTTT; CDR3aa: CASSRDSVGTEAFF
d_gene: NA; j_gene: TRBJ1-2; abundance: NA; v_gene: TRBV4-3; CDR3nt: TGCGCCAGCAGCCAAGGCTATGGAGGGGGGATCTACACCTTC; CDR3aa: CASSQGYGGGIYTF
d_gene: TRBD1; j_gene: TRBJ1-2; abundance: NA; v_gene: TRBV19; CDR3nt: TGTGCCAGTAGTGGACAGGGGGTTGCCTTATATGGCTACACCTTC; CDR3aa: CASSGQGVALYGYTF
d_gene: NA; j_gene: TRBJ1-2; abundance: NA; v_gene: TRBV28; CDR3nt: TGTGCCAGCAGTTTTTCGGCGAGGCCTCGTGGCTACACCTTC; CDR3aa: CASSFSARPRGYTF
d_gene: NA; j_gene: TRBJ1-2; abundance: NA; v_gene: TRBV28; CDR3nt: TGTGCCAGCAGTGGCCAGGTACCTTCCTATGGCTACACCTTC; CDR3aa: CASSGQVPSYGYTF
d_gene: TRBD2; j_gene: TRBJ2-1; abundance: NA; v_gene: TRBV7-2; CDR3nt: TGTGCCAGCAGCTTAGCGGCGGGGGGTAAATACAATGAGCAGTTCTTC; CDR3aa: CASSLAAGGKYNEQFF
d_gene: NA; j_gene: TRBJ1-2; abundance: NA; v_gene: TRBV30; CDR3nt: TGTGCCTGGAGTAATACCCCCCTCGAGGCGGGAAGGTATGGCTACACCTTC; CDR3aa: CAWSNTPLEAGRYGYTF
d_gene: TRBD1; j_gene: TRBJ2-1; abundance: NA; v_gene: TRBV10-3; CDR3nt: TGTGCCATTACCCTGCGACAGGGTCGGTACAATGAGCAGTTCTTC; CDR3aa: CAITLRQGRYNEQFF
d_gene: NA; j_gene: TRBJ1-2; abundance: NA; v_gene: TRBV5-8; CDR3nt: TGTGCCAGCAGCCAACGGGTGGGGGGCGCCGGTGGCTACACCTTC; CDR3aa: CASSQRVGGAGGYTF